These 11 T cell receptor beta chains share one sample of origin, sequenced in a study of cytomegalovirus exposure and HLA in healthy donors. The PCR ran on 60 Vbeta and 13 Jbeta primers. Using immunoSEQ multiplex PCR, the repertoire was profiled, and TCRdb retains in-frame clones only, with some absent. Among 240,000 or so clones, around 80% were seen once, and the ten largest hold 8%. The source material was PBMCs. The receptors come from a woman in her fifties or sixties in good health and CMV-seropositive.

The CDR3 DNA follows: TGTGCCAGCACTGTTAAACCCAGGGGGCAGTACGAGCAGTACTTC. Its protein product is CASTVKPRGQYEQYF. The chain carries TRBV6-5 and TRBJ2-7; TRBD1 aligns across 8 bases. The CDR3 sequence is 15 residues long. CDR1 MNHEY and CDR2 SVGAGI come from the germline V gene. V was clipped by 7 bases and J by 4 bases; unmatched bases: 12.

This chain's CDR3 is CASSRQGLDGYTF. The CDR3 bases are TGTGCCAGTAGTAGACAGGGGCTCGATGGCTACACCTTC. The V gene is TRBV19, the J gene TRBJ1-2, with TRBD1 identical over 8 bases. From germline, CDR1 is LNHDA and CDR2 SQIVND (reference sequence). The CDR3 runs 13 residues. V shed 4 bases and J 6 bases; nucleotides not matched to a gene: 4.

V usage is TRBV28 and J usage is TRBJ2-5, with TRBD1 matching over 10 bases. Trimming cost V 3 bases and J 5 bases; bases outside gene matches: 6. The CDR3 is made up of 15 amino acids. CDR1 and CDR2 from the germline V gene are MDHEN and SYDVKM. CDR3 DNA: TGTGCCAGCAGTTTGGCGGGACAGGGGACGGAGACCCAGTACTTC. It yields the protein CASSLAGQGTETQYF.

This chain joins TRBV18 and TRBJ1-5, with a weak D call TRBD1 (5 bases). V lost 5 bases and J lost 4, with 18 bases in between. Germline V lookup: CDR1 KGHSH, CDR2 LQKENI. This CDR3 region has 16 residues. The CDR3 is CASSGLGAPRNQPQHF. CDR3 DNA: TGTGCCAGCTCAGGCTTAGGGGCCCCCAGAAATCAGCCCCAGCATTTT.

This clone was picked up one time. Germline and junction disagree at one end, which may indicate a read error. This sample includes further DNA sequences coding for the same CDR3. The genes are TRBV30 and TRBJ2-7; 12 bases agree with TRBD2. The CDR3 is 14 residues long. Germline-derived CDR1 and CDR2 are GTSNPN and SVGIG (reference sequence). CDR3 sequence (DNA): TGTGCCGCGACCGGACTAGCGGGACCCTACGAGCAGTATTTC. Protein: CAATGLAGPYEQYF.

This clone was observed once. This chain uses TRBV10-3 with TRBJ2-5, with 9 bases identical to TRBD2. The last part of the DNA fits TRBJ2-7 better; the J call may be wrong. CDR3 length: 14 amino acids. Germline loops: CDR1 ENHRY, CDR2 SYGVKD. CDR3 nucleotide sequence: TGTGCCATCAGCTCTAGCGGGATAACCTACGAGCAGTACTTC. Translated, it gives CAISSSGITYEQYF.

This chain joins TRBV5-4 and TRBJ2-1, with 10 nucleotides matching TRBD2. Germline V gene lookup returns CDR1 SGHNT and CDR2 YYREEE (reference sequence). This CDR3 region has 15 residues. The V and J ends lost 0 bases and 7 bases, in that order; junction bases with no gene match: 4. CDR3 coding DNA: TGTGCCAGCAGCTTGGCGGGACTAGCGAGGAATGAGCAGTTCTTC. Translation: CASSLAGLARNEQFF.

The chain couples TRBV4-1 to TRBJ2-1, with 7 positions matching TRBD2. V trimming: 3 bases; J trimming: 8 bases; junction bases outside the gene matches: 13. Germline lookup yields CDR1 MGHRA and CDR2 YSYEKL. CDR3 length: 16 amino acids. The CDR3 sequence is CASSHRNPGGGDEQFF. The DNA for the CDR3 is TGCGCCAGCAGCCATAGAAACCCGGGAGGAGGGGATGAGCAGTTCTTC.

The chain combines TRBV7-8 with TRBJ1-1, with D unresolved. CDR3 length: 15 residues. V was shortened by 5 bases and J by 5 bases, with 18 bases between the two germline ends. The germline V gene encodes CDR1 SGHVS and CDR2 FQNEAQ. CDR3 residues: CASSTREPPGTEAFF. The DNA of the CDR3 is TGTGCCAGCAGCACGAGGGAGCCACCGGGAACTGAAGCTTTCTTT. Based on the CDR3 plus reference TRBV7-8 and TRBJ1-1, the full variable domain is GAGVSQSPRYKVAKRGQDVALRCDPISGHVSLFWYQQALGQGPEFLTYFQNEAQLDKSGLPSDRFFAERPEGSVSTLKIQRTQQEDSAVYLCASSTREPPGTEAFFGQGTRLTVV.

As to this clone: A junction end diverges from the germline sequence, so it may reflect a read error. The V call is TRBV7-9, the J call TRBJ1-2; D remains unclear. This CDR3 is built from 16 residues. CDR1 and CDR2 from the germline V gene are SEHNR and FQNEAQ (reference sequence). Here the CDR3 reads CSSSLALQAANYGYTF. The CDR3 bases are TGTTCCAGCAGCTTAGCGCTTCAAGCCGCTAACTATGGCTACACCTTC. The full variable domain, with the rest looked up from reference TRBV7-9 and TRBJ1-2, is DTGVSQNPRHKITKRGQNVTFRCDPISEHNRLYWYRQTLGQGPEFLTYFQNEAQLEKSRLLSDRFSAERPKGSFSTLEIQRTEQGDSAMYLCSSSLALQAANYGYTFGSGTRLTVV.

This chain uses TRBV28 with TRBJ2-1, with TRBD2 matching 7 bases. Germline V gene lookup returns CDR1 MDHEN and CDR2 SYDVKM. This CDR3 has 16 amino acids. V shed 5 bases and J 1 base; nucleotides not matched to a gene: 8. The CDR3 bases are TGTGCCAGCAGTACCTCTAGCGGAATTTCCTACAATGAGCAGTTCTTC. Translation gives CASSTSSGISYNEQFF.